This entry lists 22 T cell receptor beta chains sequenced from one sample in a study of breast tumors, draining lymph nodes, adjacent tissues. TCRdb passed the multiplex PCR reads through MiXCR, listing each CDR3 protein once. There are under 70,000 distinct CDR3 sequences in the sample; around two fifths occur only once, and approximately 8.7% lies in the top ten. Sequences were obtained from breast tumor tissue. The origin of the receptors is a female donor with breast cancer. Some clones in this sample may be carry-over from other donors' samples.

In DNA form, the CDR3 reads TGTGCCACCAGCAACCCTAGCGGGAGAACTTACAATGAGCAGTTCTTC. It encodes CATSNPSGRTYNEQFF. The chain joins TRBV15 to TRBJ2-1; 10 bases fit TRBD2. Germline lookup yields CDR1 LNHNV and CDR2 YYDKDF (reference sequence). With V trimmed by 4 bases and J by 4 bases, 7 bases remained unmatched. This CDR3 comprises 16 residues.

This clonotype was seen more than once but under ten times. The germline gene is not matched at one end of the junction; a read error may be the cause. The chain has TRBV28 and TRBJ1-1, with D possibly TRBD1 on 6 matching bases. CDR1 and CDR2 (germline): MDHEN, SYDVKM. The CDR3 totals 11 residues. CDR3 sequence: CASSLYLWTDF. CDR3 nucleotides: TGTGCCAGCAGTTTATATTTGTGGACAGACTTT.

This clonotype was seen repeatedly, ten times or more. The gene calls are TRBV7-8 and TRBJ2-2; D perhaps matches TRBD2 (6 bases). CDR1 is SGHVS and CDR2 is FQNEAQ in the germline V gene. The CDR3 runs to 15 residues. V lost 5 bases and J lost 2, with 12 bases in between. The CDR3 bases are TGTGCCAGCAGCCCGTCGGGGGTTAACACCGGGGAGCTGTTTTTT. It codes for CASSPSGVNTGELFF.

Note on this clonotype: An end of the junction does not agree with germline; a read error may underlie this. This chain links TRBV6-1 with TRBJ1-2; a possible D gene is TRBD1 (5 bases). The germline V gene has CDR1 MNHNS and CDR2 SASEGT. The CDR3 extends over 13 amino acids. The CDR3 loop reads CASRRDGNYSYTF. The CDR3 DNA is TGTGCCAGCAGGCGGGACGGTAACTATAGCTACACCTTC.

Remarks on this clonotype: The CDR3 does not close with the conserved phenylalanine or tryptophan, likely indicating a read error. The chain links TRBV5-1 to TRBJ1-1; possibly TRBD1 for D (5 bases). V was trimmed by 6 bases and J by 4 bases, leaving 13 bases between them. Germline assignment: CDR1 SGHRS and CDR2 YFSETQ. The CDR3 sequence is 13 residues long. This chain's CDR3 is CASTTAGVTEAFS. The CDR3 DNA sequence: TGCGCCAGCACCACGGCGGGGGTCACTGAAGCTTTCTCT.

This clonotype has ten or more counts. The CDR3 sequence: CSARDDYSLTFLQETQYF. Written as DNA, the CDR3 is TGCAGTGCTAGAGACGACTACTCGCTGACCTTTTTACAAGAGACCCAGTACTTC. The chain recombines TRBV20-1 with TRBJ2-5, with D maybe TRBD2 (5 bases). Trimming stripped 0 bases from V and 2 bases from J, with 22 bases between. Germline loops: CDR1 DFQATT, CDR2 SNEGSKA (reference sequence). The CDR3 runs to 18 residues.

This clonotype was seen a handful of times. A much larger clone lies one base from this, so it may be a read error. V usage is TRBV6-5 and J usage is TRBJ2-5, with D possibly matching TRBD1 (6 bases). Looked up from germline, CDR1 is MNHEY and CDR2 is SVGAGI. V was shortened by 4 bases and J by 1 base, with 16 bases between the two germline ends. The CDR3 length is 16 residues. CDR3 bases: TGTGCCAGCAGTTCTATGGACAGTGCTTTCCAAGAGACCCAGTACTTC. This gives the protein CASSSMDSAFQETQYF.

This rearrangement joins TRBV19 to TRBJ2-3, with 7 bases lining up with TRBD1. Germline assignment: CDR1 LNHDA and CDR2 SQIVND (reference sequence). The junction had 10 bases not matched to a gene; V was cut back by 4 bases and J by 3 bases. This CDR3 contains 16 residues. Written as DNA, the CDR3 is TGTGCCAGTAGTAGGGATAAGGGGGCCACAACAGATACGCAGTATTTT. It encodes CASSRDKGATTDTQYF.

This sequence joins TRBV20-1 and TRBJ1-5; TRBD1 is a possible D gene (5 bases). CDR1 and CDR2 (germline): DFQATT, SNEGSKA (reference sequence). V was cut by 7 bases and J by 12 bases, with 13 bases left in between. The CDR3 is 10 residues long. CDR3 nucleotides: TGCAGTGTTGACCTTGGGGGCCAGCATTTT. Translation gives CSVDLGGQHF.

The V call is TRBV29-1, the J call TRBJ2-5; D is perhaps TRBD1 (5 bases). Germline V gives CDR1 SQVTM, CDR2 ANQGSEA. The V end lost 5 bases, the J end lost 4 bases, and 11 bases lay between the germline ends. The CDR3 length is 12 residues. The CDR3 region is CSVKPQGETQYF. In DNA form, the CDR3 reads TGCAGCGTTAAACCCCAGGGAGAGACCCAGTACTTC.

This clonotype came up many times. V and J are TRBV5-1 and TRBJ1-4; D not resolved. Per germline, CDR1 SGHRS and CDR2 YFSETQ. This CDR3 is 14 amino acids long. Trimming pared 2 bases from V and 3 bases from J, leaving 8 bases between. The CDR3 loop is CASSFGGSNEKLFF. DNA for the CDR3: TGCGCCAGCAGCTTCGGAGGGTCTAATGAAAAACTGTTTTTT.

This clonotype was observed many times. The CDR3 coding sequence is TGTGCCAGCAGTGAAGCACCGGGACAGGGGGCCGGAGATACGCAGTATTTT. As protein: CASSEAPGQGAGDTQYF. The chain links TRBV2 to TRBJ2-3; 12 bases fit TRBD1. The CDR3 extends over 17 amino acids. The germline CDR1 and CDR2 sequences are SNHLY and FYNNEI. Trimming at V came to 0 bases and at J to 5 bases, leaving 6 bases not matched to a gene.

In this sample, this clonotype turned up once. V is TRBV18 and J is TRBJ2-3; 10 nucleotides match TRBD2. The junction had 8 bases not matched to a gene; V was cut back by 2 bases and J by 0 bases. This CDR3 is built from 18 residues. The V gene's germline CDR1 is KGHSH and CDR2 LQKENI. CDR3 in DNA: TGTGCCAGCTCACCATATACTAGCGGGGTTACTAGCACAGATACGCAGTATTTT. Amino acids: CASSPYTSGVTSTDTQYF.

As regards this clonotype: Just one base apart from a much larger clone, this may be a read error. The V gene is TRBV12-5, the J gene TRBJ2-6; D remains unclear. CDR3 length equals 15 residues. V gave up 4 bases and J gave up 3 bases, with 10 bases separating them. Germline V gene lookup returns CDR1 LGHNT and CDR2 FRNRAP. The CDR3, as DNA: TGTGCTAGTGGTTCCCCCTCTTATGGGGCCAACGTCCTGACTTTC. Translated, it gives CASGSPSYGANVLTF.

This clonotype has ten or more counts. This chain uses TRBV20-1 with TRBJ1-3; 9 nucleotides agree with TRBD1. The J segment lost 3 bases and the V segment lost 6 bases, leaving 12 bases of the junction unmatched. The germline V gene has CDR1 DFQATT and CDR2 SNEGSKA (reference sequence). The CDR3 loop spans 16 amino acids. CDR3 amino acids: CSAQPTGGKGGNTIYF. CDR3 DNA: TGCAGTGCGCAACCGACAGGGGGGAAAGGTGGAAACACCATATATTTT.

As concerns this clonotype: Possible read error: a much larger clone is one base away. The genes are TRBV5-8 and TRBJ1-2; D is perhaps TRBD1 (6 bases). V lost 4 bases and J 2 bases, leaving 15 bases between the germline ends. CDR3 length: 15 amino acids. The germline V gene encodes CDR1 SGHTS and CDR2 YDEGEE. CDR3 DNA: TGTGCCAGCAGCCTCGCGAGGGGGGGAAACTATGGCTACACCTTC. Its translation: CASSLARGGNYGYTF.

The V gene is TRBV20-1, the J gene TRBJ2-1, with 9 bases matching TRBD2. Trimming cost V 2 bases and J 5 bases; bases outside gene matches: 7. The CDR3 is 15 amino acids. The germline V gene encodes CDR1 DFQATT and CDR2 SNEGSKA (reference sequence). CDR3 loop: CSARRLAGRDNEQFF. CDR3 nucleotide sequence: TGCAGTGCTAGAAGGCTAGCGGGAAGGGACAATGAGCAGTTCTTC.

CDR3 coding DNA: TGTGCCAGCAGCTCAAGCGGGACAGCTAATAATGAAAAACTGTTTTTT. Amino acids: CASSSSGTANNEKLFF. The V gene is TRBV12-3 or TRBV12-4, the J gene TRBJ1-4, with 7 nucleotides matching TRBD1. This CDR3 comprises 16 residues. V lost 6 bases and J lost 4; bases outside the gene matches: 11.

This clonotype appeared many times. The chain employs TRBV18 and TRBJ2-3; D is unclear. Trimming removed 0 bases at V and 5 bases at J, with 3 bases between. CDR3 size: 12 residues. Germline CDR1 reads KGHSH; CDR2 reads LQKENI. In nucleotides, the CDR3 is TGTGCCAGCTCACCACCTATAGATACGCAGTATTTT. This codes for CASSPPIDTQYF.

This clonotype was seen ten or more times. This chain joins TRBV7-8 and TRBJ2-1; D is unresolved. The V end was cut by 5 bases, the J end by 4 bases, with 3 bases between. The CDR3 extends over 11 amino acids. The germline V gene has CDR1 SGHVS and CDR2 FQNEAQ. The CDR3 nucleotides read TGTGCCAGCAGCAATTACAATGAGCAGTTCTTC. It translates to CASSNYNEQFF.

There are many counts of this clonotype. The chain recombines TRBV20-1 with TRBJ2-2; 9 nucleotides line up with TRBD1. The CDR3 extends over 15 amino acids. V was pared by 5 bases and J by 2 bases, with 6 bases of the junction left unmatched. CDR1 is DFQATT and CDR2 is SNEGSKA in the germline V gene (reference sequence). The CDR3 bases are TGCAGTGCTTCTGCACAGGGGGCAAACACCGGGGAGCTGTTTTTT. This translates into CSASAQGANTGELFF.

V usage is TRBV12-3 or TRBV12-4 and J usage is TRBJ2-7, with D possibly being TRBD1 or TRBD2 (5 bases each). Trimming removed 4 bases at V and 3 bases at J, with 10 bases between. The CDR3 extends over 13 amino acids. CDR3 DNA sequence: TGTGCCAGCAGTTCCGGGGCGGGCTACGAGCAGTACTTC. It translates to CASSSGAGYEQYF.